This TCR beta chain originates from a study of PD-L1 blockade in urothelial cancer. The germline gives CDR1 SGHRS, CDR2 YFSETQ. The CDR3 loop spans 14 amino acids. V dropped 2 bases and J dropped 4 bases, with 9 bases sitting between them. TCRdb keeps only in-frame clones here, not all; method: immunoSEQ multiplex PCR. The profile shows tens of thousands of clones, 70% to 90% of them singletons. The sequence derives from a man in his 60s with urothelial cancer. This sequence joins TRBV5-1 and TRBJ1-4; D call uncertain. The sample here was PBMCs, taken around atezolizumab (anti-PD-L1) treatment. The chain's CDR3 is CASSLVSVNEKLFF. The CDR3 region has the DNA TGCGCCAGCAGCTTAGTGTCAGTTAATGAAAAACTGTTTTTT.